This T cell receptor (beta chain) came from a study of cytomegalovirus exposure and HLA in healthy donors. Study results and caveats: Later analysis showed TCR association rates varying by HLA locus, highest for DRB1 and lowest for HLA-C. In a later analysis, a missense DCLRE1C variant was linked to TCR beta V- and J-gene trimming.

Germline loops: CDR1 GTSNPN, CDR2 SVGIG (reference sequence). V was pared by 7 bases and J by 4 bases, with 11 bases between. The CDR3 sequence is 12 residues long. Amplification used 60 Vbeta primers and 13 Jbeta primers. Using immunoSEQ multiplex PCR, the repertoire was profiled, and TCRdb retains in-frame clones only, with some absent. The sample lists approximately 120,000 clones, 77% occurring once. Worth noting for this clone: Antigen: not known.

The clonotype comes from a woman aged 40 to 55 in good health and CMV-seropositive. The gene calls are TRBV30 and TRBJ2-1; tentatively, D is TRBD1 (6 bases). The sample comprised PBMCs. The CDR3 DNA reads as TGTGCCTCTAACAGGGAATACAATGAGCAGTTCTTC. Amino acids: CASNREYNEQFF.